Below are 32 T cell receptor beta chains sequenced from a single sample in a study of human T cells and chemical hapten exposure. TCRdb fed the RACE reads into MiXCR, producing one record per CDR3 protein. The sample carries roughly 40,000 distinct CDR3 sequences, roughly a tenth recorded once. As for time point: pre-sensitization, week 0. The treatment: therapeutic diphenylcyclopropenone sensitization with weekly scalp DPC. The source material was whole blood, sampled in connection with sensitization to the hapten diphenylcyclopropenone (DPC). These receptors were taken from a man aged 30 to 45 with alopecia areata. Some clones in this sample may be carry-over from other donors' samples.

This clonotype has ten or more counts. This chain connects TRBV5-1 to TRBJ2-7; TRBD1 is a possible D gene (5 bases). CDR3 length: 15 amino acids. Germline V lookup: CDR1 SGHRS, CDR2 YFSETQ. V lost 1 base to trimming and J lost 2 bases, with 13 bases between them. The CDR3 protein is CASSLWQGPTYEQYF. CDR3 DNA sequence: TGCGCCAGCAGCTTGTGGCAGGGTCCCACCTACGAGCAGTACTTC.

This clonotype has a count of ten or more. This rearrangement joins TRBV7-2 to TRBJ2-6; D call uncertain. The CDR3 sequence is 16 residues long. Germline V lookup: CDR1 SGHTA, CDR2 FQGNSA. Trimming cost V 5 bases and J 0 bases, with 11 bases left between them. The CDR3 is CASSPPNPSGANVLTF. The CDR3, as DNA: TGTGCCAGCAGCCCACCCAATCCCTCTGGGGCCAACGTCCTGACTTTC. Full variable domain (remainder filled in from reference TRBV7-2 and TRBJ2-6): GAGVSQSPSNKVTEKGKDVELRCDPISGHTALYWYRQSLGQGLEFLIYFQGNSAPDKSGLPSDRFSAERTGGSVSTLTIQRTQQEDSAVYLCASSPPNPSGANVLTFGAGSRLTVL.

The V and J genes are TRBV7-6 and TRBJ2-3, with 7 bases identical to TRBD2. Germline V CDR1 and CDR2: SGHVS, FNYEAQ. V was clipped by 4 bases and J by 3 bases; unmatched bases: 7. This CDR3 comprises 15 residues. This chain's CDR3 is CASSSERDLTDTQYF. Here the CDR3 DNA reads TGTGCCAGCAGCTCCGAGCGGGATTTGACAGATACGCAGTATTTT.

This clonotype was counted a few times. The chain has TRBV29-1 and TRBJ1-2; D is uncertain. Germline V gives CDR1 SQVTM, CDR2 ANQGSEA. Between the trimmed V and J ends, which lost 6 bases and 2 bases, there was a span of 19 bases. This CDR3 has 15 residues. The CDR3 DNA reads TGCAGCGTCCCACTTGGCCAGACACCGAACTATGGCTACACCTTC. Translated: CSVPLGQTPNYGYTF.

A remark on this clonotype: Possible read error: a much larger clone is one base away. This sequence joins TRBV7-3 and TRBJ2-2; D is tentatively TRBD1 or TRBD2 (5 bases each). Looked up from germline, CDR1 is SGHTA and CDR2 is FQGTGA. This CDR3 is 16 amino acids long. The CDR3 reads CASSLTGAANTGELVF. CDR3 DNA sequence: TGTGCCAGCAGCTTAACAGGGGCCGCGAACACCGGGGAGCTGGTTTTT.

The rearrangement joins TRBV27 to TRBJ2-5; TRBD1 or TRBD2 may be the D gene (5 bases each). V lost 6 bases to trimming and J lost 12 bases, with 20 bases between them. This CDR3 is 13 amino acids long. Per the germline V gene, CDR1 is MNHEY and CDR2 is SMNVEV (reference sequence). Here the CDR3 reads CASRRDGTANEYF. The DNA for the CDR3 is TGTGCCAGCAGACGAGACGGGACCGCTAATGAGTACTTC.

This clonotype was counted many times. The rearrangement links TRBV11-2 to TRBJ1-6; 8 bases map to TRBD1. The V gene end was trimmed by 3 bases and the J gene end by 10 bases; junction bases not matched to a gene: 5. The CDR3 consists of 14 residues. Germline-derived CDR1 and CDR2 are SGHAT and FQNNGV. CDR3 residues: CASSFRDRNSPLHF. In nucleotides, the CDR3 is TGTGCCAGCAGCTTCCGGGACAGGAACTCACCCCTCCACTTT.

This clonotype was counted a single time. CDR3 loop: CASFNRASGNYNEQFF. The CDR3 coding sequence is TGCGCCAGCTTCAATAGGGCTAGCGGAAACTACAATGAGCAGTTCTTC. This chain connects TRBV5-1 to TRBJ2-1; TRBD2 agrees at 7 bases. Germline trimming cut 7 bases from V and 3 bases from J; bases unmatched to any gene: 13. This CDR3 has 16 residues. Germline CDR1 is SGHRS and CDR2 is YFSETQ.

This clonotype was found a few times. This sequence joins TRBV5-1 and TRBJ2-5; D is ambiguous. The CDR3 covers 14 residues. Germline V gives CDR1 SGHRS, CDR2 YFSETQ. V lost 5 bases and J 1 base, leaving 12 bases between the germline ends. The CDR3 nucleotides are TGCGCCAGCAGGTCAGGACGGTTCCAAGAGACCCAGTACTTC. It yields the protein CASRSGRFQETQYF.

This clonotype was seen at least ten times. The gene calls are TRBV5-6 and TRBJ2-1, with 11 positions matching TRBD2. CDR3 length: 17 residues. The J segment lost 2 bases and the V segment lost 4 bases, leaving 8 bases of the junction unmatched. Germline-derived CDR1 and CDR2 are SGHDT and YYEEEE. In nucleotides, the CDR3 is TGTGCCAGCAGCCCTGGAATAGCGGGGGGGCCCTACAATGAGCAGTTCTTC. Translation: CASSPGIAGGPYNEQFF.

The sample holds many counts of this clonotype. The chain couples TRBV4-1 to TRBJ1-1; maybe TRBD1 (5 bases). CDR3 length: 15 amino acids. CDR1 is MGHRA and CDR2 is YSYEKL in the germline V gene. Trimming took 1 base from V and 1 from J, leaving 10 bases between them. Here the CDR3 DNA reads TGCGCCAGCAGCCAAGGGGGGGTAAGGAACACTGAAGCTTTCTTT. This encodes CASSQGGVRNTEAFF.

A note on this clonotype: A read error may be the cause here, since a much bigger clone is one base away. The chain couples TRBV4-3 to TRBJ2-1; 7 positions match TRBD1. CDR3 length equals 17 residues. Germline lookup yields CDR1 LGHNA and CDR2 YSLEER. The CDR3 here is CASSQDFVQGTNNKQFF. The CDR3 nucleotides are TGCGCCAGCAGCCAAGACTTCGTACAGGGGACAAACAATAAGCAGTTCTTC.

Only a few counts were recorded for this clonotype. The DNA for the CDR3 is TGTGCCAGCAGCTTACAGACCTATGGCTACACCTTC. This gives the protein CASSLQTYGYTF. This sequence joins TRBV5-6 and TRBJ1-2; no firm D call. Trimming removed 2 bases from V and 4 bases from J, with 6 bases in between. The CDR3 runs to 12 residues. CDR1 is SGHDT, CDR2 YYEEEE, per germline.

This chain links TRBV29-1 with TRBJ2-7; 7 bases match TRBD1. CDR3 size: 11 residues. V shed 6 bases, J shed 7 bases, and the junction held 6 bases outside the gene matches. CDR1 and CDR2 from the germline V gene are SQVTM and ANQGSEA. CDR3 in amino acids: CSVKQGSEQYF. The CDR3 DNA sequence: TGCAGCGTAAAACAGGGGAGTGAGCAGTACTTC.

This clonotype was seen repeatedly, ten times or more. The chain combines TRBV4-2 with TRBJ1-6, with D possibly being TRBD1 (5 bases). CDR1 is LGHNA, CDR2 YNFKEQ, per germline. V was cut by 0 bases and J by 8 bases, with 20 bases left in between. There are 18 residues in the CDR3. The CDR3 protein is CASSQDVRGPLRDSPLHF. CDR3 in DNA: TGTGCCAGCAGCCAAGACGTCCGGGGACCCCTGAGGGATTCACCCCTCCACTTT.

Ten or more counts support this clonotype. The chain joins TRBV6-5 to TRBJ2-1; TRBD1 aligns across 10 bases. The CDR3 covers 16 residues. The V segment lost 0 bases and the J segment 3 bases; nucleotides outside the gene matches: 2. CDR1 and CDR2 (germline): MNHEY, SVGAGI. CDR3 in amino acids: CASSYSGTGVYNEQFF. Written as DNA, the CDR3 is TGTGCCAGCAGTTACTCTGGGACAGGGGTCTACAATGAGCAGTTCTTC.

This clonotype was seen more than once but under ten times. The chain carries TRBV5-4 and TRBJ2-3; 8 bases fit TRBD1. Per the germline V gene, CDR1 is SGHNT and CDR2 is YYREEE (reference sequence). V shed 0 bases, J shed 5 bases, and the junction held 8 bases outside the gene matches. This CDR3 spans 16 amino acids. For the CDR3, the DNA is TGTGCCAGCAGCTTGGCCCAGGGGGCGAGACAAGATACGCAGTATTTT. Translating it yields CASSLAQGARQDTQYF.

The gene calls are TRBV20-1 and TRBJ1-1; perhaps TRBD1 as D (6 bases). The CDR3 extends over 16 amino acids. Germline V gives CDR1 DFQATT, CDR2 SNEGSKA (reference sequence). Trimming took off 2 bases at V and 3 bases at J, with 19 bases between the two ends. Here the CDR3 reads CSARNSLGGRDTEAFF. CDR3 nucleotides: TGCAGTGCTAGAAACTCCCTGGGGGGCAGAGACACTGAAGCTTTCTTT.

In this sample, this clonotype turned up many times. J is TRBJ2-2 and V is TRBV7-9; tentative D call: TRBD1 (5 bases). The V and J ends lost 5 bases and 2 bases respectively, with 15 bases between them. CDR1 and CDR2 (germline): SEHNR, FQNEAQ (reference sequence). The CDR3 covers 16 residues. As DNA, the CDR3 is TGTGCCAGCAGCCCACCCGTCCGGACAAACACCGGGGAGCTGTTTTTT. It translates to CASSPPVRTNTGELFF. Using reference TRBV7-9 and TRBJ2-2 for the parts outside the CDR3, the full variable domain is DTGVSQNPRHKITKRGQNVTFRCDPISEHNRLYWYRQTLGQGPEFLTYFQNEAQLEKSRLLSDRFSAERPKGSFSTLEIQRTEQGDSAMYLCASSPPVRTNTGELFFGEGSRLTVL.

This clonotype was counted between two and nine times. The V call is TRBV29-1, the J call TRBJ2-1; TRBD2 aligns across 12 bases. The CDR3 sequence is 14 residues long. With 7 bases clipped from V and 4 bases from J, the junction kept 5 bases outside the gene matches. From germline, CDR1 is SQVTM and CDR2 ANQGSEA. The CDR3 region is CSARLAGAYNEQFF. The DNA for the CDR3 is TGCAGCGCCAGACTAGCGGGAGCATACAATGAGCAGTTCTTC.

The sample holds many counts of this clonotype. This chain joins TRBV10-3 and TRBJ2-4; 11 nucleotides align to TRBD2. This CDR3 is built from 16 residues. Germline-derived CDR1 and CDR2 are ENHRY and SYGVKD. The ends lost 5 bases at V and 7 bases at J; junction bases unmatched: 10. The DNA for the CDR3 is TGTGCCATCAGTCCCTATAGCGGGAGGGCCAGGAACATTCAGTACTTC. Translation: CAISPYSGRARNIQYF.

This clonotype has a handful of counts. The V call is TRBV5-1, the J call TRBJ1-1, with a tentative D call TRBD1 (6 bases). CDR1 SGHRS and CDR2 YFSETQ come from the germline V gene. The germline V and J ends were trimmed by 0 bases and 4 bases, with 13 bases remaining between them. The CDR3 loop spans 15 amino acids. The CDR3 DNA reads as TGCGCCAGCAGCTTGGGACAGGCACCGAGCACTGAAGCTTTCTTT. Residues: CASSLGQAPSTEAFF.

This clonotype was observed many times. The rearrangement links TRBV5-1 to TRBJ1-6; D is uncertain. Deletions cut 0 bases from V and 5 bases from J, with 9 bases between. Germline V gene lookup returns CDR1 SGHRS and CDR2 YFSETQ. The CDR3 spans 15 residues. The CDR3 DNA sequence: TGCGCCAGCAGCTTGGAGGCAGAGGATAATTCACCCCTCCACTTT. The encoded protein is CASSLEAEDNSPLHF.

This clonotype was counted only a few times. The rearrangement joins TRBV3-1 to TRBJ2-2; 8 nucleotides align to TRBD1. The CDR3 length is 15 residues. Germline assignment: CDR1 LGHDT and CDR2 YNNKEL (reference sequence). Trimming removed 4 bases from V and 7 bases from J; junction bases left unmatched: 8. CDR3 nucleotide sequence: TGTGCCAGCAGCCCCTGGACAGGGATAGGCGGGGAGCTGTTTTTT. Translation: CASSPWTGIGGELFF.

This clonotype was counted many times. This sequence joins TRBV6-2 or TRBV6-3 and TRBJ2-1; D remains ambiguous. The germline V and J ends were trimmed by 4 bases and 7 bases, with 14 bases remaining between them. The CDR3 has 14 residues. CDR1 and CDR2 from the germline V gene are MNHEY and SVGEGT. The DNA for the CDR3 is TGTGCCAGCAGTTGGGGTTTAGAAACGAATGAGCAGTTCTTC. Protein product: CASSWGLETNEQFF.

This clonotype was seen many times. J is TRBJ2-2 and V is TRBV9, with 7 bases fitting TRBD1. The trim removed 0 bases at V and 3 bases at J, leaving 11 bases unmatched. Germline V gene data show CDR1 as SGDLS and CDR2 as YYNGEE. This CDR3 region has 18 residues. The CDR3 sequence is CASSVARQGVLDTGELFF. CDR3 nucleotides: TGTGCCAGCAGCGTAGCTAGGCAGGGGGTTTTGGACACCGGGGAGCTGTTTTTT.

This clonotype turned up a few times. The chain links TRBV29-1 to TRBJ2-3; 9 bases are shared with TRBD2. Trimming took 3 bases from V and 4 from J; bases not matched to a gene: 5. Germline V gene sequence: CDR1 SQVTM, CDR2 ANQGSEA. The CDR3 runs to 14 residues. CDR3 coding DNA: TGCAGCGTTGATATTAGCGGGAGCGCAGATACGCAGTATTTT. Amino acids: CSVDISGSADTQYF.

The sample holds many counts of this clonotype. This chain links TRBV5-4 with TRBJ1-1; a possible D gene is TRBD1 (5 bases). The CDR3 runs 12 residues. Germline-derived CDR1 and CDR2 are SGHNT and YYREEE (reference sequence). Trimming shortened V by 4 bases and J by 10 bases, and 14 bases separated the two germline ends. DNA of the CDR3: TGTGCCAGCAGCAACACACTCGGGGGAGCTTTCTTT. It is translated as CASSNTLGGAFF.

This clonotype was recorded a few times. J is TRBJ1-1 and V is TRBV6-1, with D hard to call. CDR1 MNHNS and CDR2 SASEGT come from the germline V gene. Trimming left V 5 bases short and J 0 bases short, with 13 bases between. The CDR3 has 15 residues. The chain's CDR3 is CASSKDRAVNTEAFF. CDR3 bases: TGTGCCAGCAGTAAAGATCGGGCTGTGAACACTGAAGCTTTCTTT.

This clonotype came up a few times. The rearrangement uses TRBV7-2 and TRBJ2-3, with 7 bases matching TRBD2. CDR1 is SGHTA and CDR2 is FQGNSA in the germline V gene. V was clipped by 0 bases and J by 6 bases; unmatched bases: 3. The CDR3 covers 14 residues. CDR3 in amino acids: CASSLAGGLDTQYF. The DNA of the CDR3 is TGTGCCAGCAGCTTAGCGGGAGGGCTGGATACGCAGTATTTT.

This chain joins TRBV11-2 and TRBJ2-1; D is undetermined. CDR1 and CDR2 (germline): SGHAT, FQNNGV. This CDR3 is built from 12 residues. Trimming shortened V by 0 bases and J by 12 bases, and 9 bases separated the two germline ends. This CDR3 is CASSLELSSQFF. CDR3 nucleotide sequence: TGTGCCAGCAGCTTAGAACTTAGCTCGCAGTTCTTC.

The J gene is TRBJ2-3, the V gene TRBV20-1, with 12 nucleotides matching TRBD2. Trimming cost V 2 bases and J 4 bases; bases outside gene matches: 10. The CDR3 length is 17 residues. Per the germline V gene, CDR1 is DFQATT and CDR2 is SNEGSKA (reference sequence). The CDR3: CSARFPLAGGPPDTQYF. CDR3 sequence (DNA): TGCAGTGCTAGATTTCCGCTAGCGGGGGGGCCCCCAGATACGCAGTATTTT.